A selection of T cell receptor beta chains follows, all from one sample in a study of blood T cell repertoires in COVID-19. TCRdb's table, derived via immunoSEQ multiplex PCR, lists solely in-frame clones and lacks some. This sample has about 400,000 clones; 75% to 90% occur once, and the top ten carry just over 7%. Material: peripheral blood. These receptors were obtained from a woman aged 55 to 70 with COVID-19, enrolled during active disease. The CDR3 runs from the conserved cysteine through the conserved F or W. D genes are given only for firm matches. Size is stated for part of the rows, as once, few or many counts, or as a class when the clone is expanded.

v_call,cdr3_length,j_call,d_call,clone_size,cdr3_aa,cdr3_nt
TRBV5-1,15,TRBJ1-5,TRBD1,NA,CASSSGQGPAQPQHF,TGCGCCAGCAGCTCCGGACAGGGGCCCGCTCAGCCCCAGCATTTT
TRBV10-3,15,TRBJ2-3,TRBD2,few,CATDFRGGGTDTQYF,TGTGCCACTGACTTTCGCGGGGGGGGTACAGATACGCAGTATTTT
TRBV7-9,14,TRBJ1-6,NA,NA,CASSVSGRESPLHF,TGTGCCAGCAGTGTCTCTGGGCGGGAATCACCCCTCCACTTT
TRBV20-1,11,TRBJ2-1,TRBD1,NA,CSARGTGMQFF,TGCAGTGCTAGAGGGACAGGGATGCAGTTCTTC
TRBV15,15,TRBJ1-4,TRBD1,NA,CATSRVRRQGFKLFF,TGTGCCACCAGCAGAGTACGGAGACAGGGTTTTAAGCTGTTTTTT
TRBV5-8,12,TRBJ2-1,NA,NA,CASSLSVNEQFF,TGTGCCAGCAGCTTGTCGGTCAATGAGCAGTTCTTC
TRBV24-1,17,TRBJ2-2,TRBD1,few,CATSGQGAPGNTGELFF,TGTGCCACCTCAGGACAGGGGGCCCCCGGGAACACCGGGGAGCTGTTTTTT
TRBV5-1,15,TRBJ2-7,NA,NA,CASSWGGAQGYEQYF,TGCGCCAGCAGCTGGGGGGGGGCCCAGGGTTACGAGCAGTACTTC
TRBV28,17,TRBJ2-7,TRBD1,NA,CASRVDRGYIDYYEQYF,TGTGCCAGCAGAGTGGACAGGGGGTATATTGATTACTACGAGCAGTACTTC
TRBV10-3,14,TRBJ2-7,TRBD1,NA,CAISDPGQDYEQYF,TGTGCCATCAGTGACCCGGGACAGGACTACGAGCAGTACTTC
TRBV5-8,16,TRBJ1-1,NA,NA,CASSLEAGVGNTEAFF,TGTGCCAGCAGCTTAGAGGCAGGGGTTGGGAACACTGAAGCTTTCTTT
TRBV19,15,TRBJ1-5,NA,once,CASSIRGVDNQPQHF,TGTGCCAGTAGTATCCGGGGGGTGGACAATCAGCCCCAGCATTTT
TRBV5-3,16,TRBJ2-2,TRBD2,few,CARSRTSGGSTGELFF,TGTGCCAGAAGCCGAACTAGCGGGGGGAGTACCGGGGAGCTGTTTTTT
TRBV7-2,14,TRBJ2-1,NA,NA,CASSSGLRNGEQFF,TGTGCCAGCAGCTCGGGACTTCGGAACGGGGAGCAGTTCTTC
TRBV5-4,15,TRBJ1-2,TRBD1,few,CASSSGTGGAYGYTF,TGTGCCAGCAGCAGCGGGACAGGGGGCGCCTATGGCTACACCTTC
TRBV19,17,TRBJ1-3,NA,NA,CASRRTGRESSGNTIYF,TGTGCCAGTAGGAGAACAGGCCGTGAGAGCTCTGGAAACACCATATATTTT
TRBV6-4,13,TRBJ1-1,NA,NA,CASSWRVGTEAFF,TGTGCCAGCAGCTGGAGGGTAGGGACTGAAGCTTTCTTT
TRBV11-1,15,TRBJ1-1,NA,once,CASSPRFGENTEAFF,TGTGCCAGCAGCCCCAGGTTCGGTGAGAACACTGAAGCTTTCTTT
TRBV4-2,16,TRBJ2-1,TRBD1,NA,CASSQPTGSSYNEQFF,TGTGCCAGCAGCCAGCCGACAGGGAGCTCCTACAATGAGCAGTTCTTC
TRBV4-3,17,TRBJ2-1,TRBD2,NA,CASSPLLAGTPYNEQFF,TGCGCCAGCAGCCCACTACTAGCGGGTACTCCCTACAATGAGCAGTTCTTC
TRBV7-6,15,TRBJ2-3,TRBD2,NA,CASAPPGLATDTQYF,TGTGCCAGCGCGCCACCGGGACTAGCCACAGATACGCAGTATTTT
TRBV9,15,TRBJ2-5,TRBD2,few,CASSGGGLIKETQYF,TGTGCCAGCAGTGGGGGGGGTCTCATTAAAGAGACCCAGTACTTC
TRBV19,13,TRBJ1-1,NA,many,CASSISPNTEAFF,TGTGCCAGTAGTATTAGTCCTAACACTGAAGCTTTCTTT
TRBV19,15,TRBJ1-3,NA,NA,CASSIDPNSGNTIYF,TGTGCCAGTAGTATAGATCCCAATTCTGGAAACACCATATATTTT
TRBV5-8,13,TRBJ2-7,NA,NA,CASKAGGSNEQYF,TGTGCCAGCAAAGCCGGCGGTTCTAACGAGCAGTACTTC
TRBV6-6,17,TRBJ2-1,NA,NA,CASSPRPQVWWYNEQFF,TGTGCCAGCAGTCCCCGTCCCCAGGTGTGGTGGTACAATGAGCAGTTCTTC
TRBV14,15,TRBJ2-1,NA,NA,CASSQGGTLYNEQFF,TGTGCCAGCAGCCAAGGAGGGACACTATACAATGAGCAGTTCTTC
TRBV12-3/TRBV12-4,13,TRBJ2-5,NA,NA,CASSLDRAETQYF,TGTGCCAGCAGTTTAGACAGGGCAGAGACCCAGTACTTC
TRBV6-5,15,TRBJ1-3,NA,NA,CASSYRSVSGNTIYF,TGTGCCAGCAGTTACCGGTCCGTCTCTGGAAACACCATATATTTT
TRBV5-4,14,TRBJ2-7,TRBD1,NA,CASDRDRGFGEQYF,TGTGCCAGTGACCGGGACAGGGGATTTGGGGAGCAGTACTTC